The clone carrying this T cell receptor beta chain was observed a few times. The antigen remains unidentified. Each CDR3 protein gets one entry after TCRdb re-called the 5' RACE reads with MiXCR. Here the sample spans 95,000 to 120,000 distinct CDR3 sequences, 15% to 20% being singletons. These data belong to a study of T-cell memory formation after mild COVID-19. Looking at the study overall: In these data, TCR clusters were largely donor specific.

Points from the study as a whole: Confirmation of SARS-CoV-2 specificity was lacking for second-wave clones peaking day 37.

The TCR sequence derives from a man between 18 and 35 years old who had mild COVID-19 (a few samples of this study predate the infection). Cell type and time point are not known. Material for sequencing was PBMCs or a T cell subset sorted from them (not recorded which).

In nucleotides, the CDR3 is TGCAGTGTTATTCAATACGGACCAGGGGGAGAGACCCAGTACTTC. It encodes CSVIQYGPGGETQYF. This rearrangement joins TRBV20-1 to TRBJ2-5, with 7 bases fitting TRBD1. Looked up from germline, CDR1 is DFQATT and CDR2 is SNEGSKA (reference sequence). J was trimmed by 4 bases and V by 7 bases; bases with no gene match: 15. The CDR3 is 15 amino acids.